These 14 T cell receptor beta chains were all obtained from the same sample, sequenced in a study of blood T cell repertoires in COVID-19. The method was immunoSEQ multiplex PCR; TCRdb's version includes in-frame clones alone and lacks a portion of them. The sample records about 72,000 clones, around 76% being singletons. The sample consisted of peripheral blood. The receptor set was obtained from a human donor in a cohort sampled during active COVID-19.

J is TRBJ2-1 and V is TRBV10-3; a weak D match, TRBD1 (7 bases). Germline loops: CDR1 ENHRY, CDR2 SYGVKD. The length of the CDR3 is 15 residues. V was shortened by 4 bases and J by 8 bases, with 18 bases between the two germline ends. The CDR3 sequence: CAISGRRQGLDEQFF. DNA of the CDR3: TGTGCCATCAGTGGGAGGAGACAGGGACTGGATGAGCAGTTCTTC.

The genes are TRBV7-2 and TRBJ2-3; 8 bases align to TRBD2. J lost 4 bases, V lost 4 bases, and 10 bases had no gene match. The CDR3 covers 16 residues. Germline V gene sequence: CDR1 SGHTA, CDR2 FQGNSA. The CDR3 loop reads CASSYTGGARPDTQYF. The DNA for the CDR3 is TGTGCCAGCAGCTACACCGGGGGGGCCAGGCCAGATACGCAGTATTTT.

The rearrangement links TRBV27 to TRBJ1-3; D is possibly TRBD1 (6 bases). This CDR3 contains 15 residues. V lost 3 bases and J 0 bases, leaving 9 bases between the germline ends. The germline V gene encodes CDR1 MNHEY and CDR2 SMNVEV (reference sequence). CDR3 sequence: CASSLDSRSGNTIYF. CDR3 sequence (DNA): TGTGCCAGCAGTTTGGACAGTCGCTCTGGAAACACCATATATTTT.

The J gene is TRBJ2-1, the V gene TRBV6-6, with 9 bases matching TRBD1. The CDR3 covers 14 residues. Germline CDR1 reads MNHNY; CDR2 reads SVGAGI (reference sequence). The ends lost 8 bases at V and 10 bases at J; junction bases unmatched: 12. CDR3 protein: CASYKDRGIGEQFF. CDR3 nucleotide sequence: TGTGCCAGCTACAAGGACAGGGGTATCGGCGAGCAGTTCTTC.

This sequence joins TRBV29-1 and TRBJ2-3; 7 bases match TRBD1. V shed 6 bases and J 0 bases; nucleotides not matched to a gene: 6. Per the germline V gene, CDR1 is SQVTM and CDR2 is ANQGSEA. The CDR3 has 14 amino acids. In DNA form, the CDR3 reads TGCAGCGTCGGGACAGCGACTAGCACAGATACGCAGTATTTT. Translated: CSVGTATSTDTQYF.

The V gene is TRBV4-1, the J gene TRBJ2-3; 13 positions match TRBD2. The trim removed 0 bases at V and 2 bases at J, leaving 11 bases unmatched. The CDR3 runs to 20 residues. The germline gives CDR1 MGHRA, CDR2 YSYEKL. CDR3 protein: CASSQEGYPLAGGPTDTQYF. CDR3 sequence (DNA): TGCGCCAGCAGCCAAGAAGGGTATCCACTAGCGGGGGGGCCCACAGATACGCAGTATTTT.

This clone came up a few times. V and J are TRBV7-8 and TRBJ2-7, with 8 bases that match TRBD1. The germline V gene has CDR1 SGHVS and CDR2 FQNEAQ. V lost 5 bases to trimming and J lost 3 bases; unmatched junction nucleotides: 12. The CDR3 totals 16 residues. CDR3 nucleotide sequence: TGTGCCAGCAGCCCCATCGGTAGGACAGGGCTCTACGAGCAGTACTTC. Its protein is CASSPIGRTGLYEQYF.

The chain couples TRBV13 to TRBJ2-5, with TRBD2 as a possible D gene (6 bases). Trimming took off 2 bases at V and 4 bases at J, with 14 bases between the two ends. Germline CDR1 reads PRHDT; CDR2 reads FYEKMQ (reference sequence). The CDR3 contains 15 residues. In DNA, the CDR3 is TGTGCCAGCAGCTTATCCGGCGGGATGAGAGAGACCCAGTACTTC. Protein: CASSLSGGMRETQYF.

The chain carries TRBV2 and TRBJ1-4; 9 nucleotides align to TRBD1. V was pared by 10 bases and J by 5 bases, with 8 bases of the junction left unmatched. This CDR3 comprises 14 residues. Germline loops: CDR1 SNHLY, CDR2 FYNNEI. CDR3 DNA sequence: TGTGCCACCACCCAGGACAGGGGAAATGAAAAACTGTTTTTT. Amino acids: CATTQDRGNEKLFF.

This rearrangement joins TRBV5-1 to TRBJ2-7, with 7 bases lining up with TRBD1. The germline CDR1 and CDR2 sequences are SGHRS and YFSETQ. The CDR3 runs 16 residues. Germline trimming cut 4 bases from V and 5 bases from J; bases unmatched to any gene: 15. Here the CDR3 DNA reads TGCGCCAGCAGCCCGACCCCCTCGACAGGGTTAGACGAGCAGTACTTC. Its protein product is CASSPTPSTGLDEQYF.

The chain links TRBV3-1 (or the pseudogene TRBV3-2) to TRBJ2-5; 9 bases line up with TRBD2. This CDR3 has 18 residues. J lost 2 bases, V lost 0 bases, and 10 bases had no gene match. Germline V gives CDR1 LGHDT, CDR2 YNNKEL (reference sequence). In nucleotides, the CDR3 is TGTGCCAGCAGCCAAGATCTGAGAGTAGCGGGGGCTCAAGAGACCCAGTACTTC. Translating gives CASSQDLRVAGAQETQYF.

This clone turned up a few times. V usage is TRBV6-5 and J usage is TRBJ1-3, with a possible D match to TRBD1 (5 bases). CDR3 size: 11 residues. Germline V gene sequence: CDR1 MNHEY, CDR2 SVGAGI. V shed 10 bases and J shed 2 bases, with 6 bases lying between them. The CDR3 nucleotides read TGTGCCATGACAGCTGGAAACACCATATATTTT. Residues: CAMTAGNTIYF.

The V gene is TRBV7-8, the J gene TRBJ1-1; the D is unclear. V was cut by 3 bases and J by 1 base, with 9 bases left in between. Germline lookup yields CDR1 SGHVS and CDR2 FQNEAQ. CDR3 length: 14 residues. DNA of the CDR3: TGTGCCAGCAGCTTGGGTACAGCGAACACTGAAGCTTTCTTT. Residues: CASSLGTANTEAFF.

The chain combines TRBV5-1 with TRBJ2-1; D remains unclear. The CDR3 spans 13 residues. Trimming removed 0 bases from V and 4 bases from J, with 5 bases in between. From germline, CDR1 is SGHRS and CDR2 YFSETQ. In DNA, the CDR3 is TGCGCCAGCAGCTTGGAGCAATACAATGAGCAGTTCTTC. Its translation: CASSLEQYNEQFF.